This TCR beta chain was documented in a study of T cell responses to AZD1222 COVID-19 vaccine (dated by TCRdb to about 2021). With regard to the full study: A total of approximately 240 trial participants underwent TCR sequencing, of whom 207 received two doses of AZD1222 and some 25 received two doses of the MenACWY control vaccine. Trial participants were enrolled into age subgroups of 18-55, 56-69 and 70-plus years, which contained approximately 150, 28 and 58 TCR-sequenced participants, respectively.

The germline V gene yields MNHEY for CDR1 and SVGAGI for CDR2. The cysteine opens and the phenylalanine closes a CDR3 of 15 amino acids. CDR3 DNA is the only sequence kept; it has 45 bases, read in frame from the first base. The junction carries 20 bases between V and J, which are trimmed by 11 bases and 1 base respectively. Points on this clone: What antigen it recognizes has not been identified. Nothing much larger sits one base from this clone, and base qualities are not available.

The CDR3 regions of human TCRbeta chains were analyzed by immunosequencing. The paper's data handling went like this. Repertoire TCRs were checked for matches against a reference library of SARS-CoV-2-specific TCRs that had been generated using the MIRA antigen-specificity platform. Breadth was defined as the fraction of unique TCRs that were SARS-CoV-2-associated, and depth was defined as the fraction of total T cells that were SARS-CoV-2-associated. Using the MIRA data, each spike-specific TCR was assigned both to the spike region to which the TCR was reactive and to a CD4 or CD8 class. Log10-transformed breadth and depth values were compared by one-way ANOVA with Sidak's multiple comparisons tests. TCRdb's version of the immuneACCESS table is confined to in-frame rearrangements and falls short of the full clone set. An unresolved V gene accounts for under half of the shortfall where checked; the remainder is of unknown origin. The V and J calls and clone size come from that table; D and trimming were worked out from the DNA. The sample profile shows 190,000 or so clones; roughly nine tenths of them were found once. Of the sample, 3% to 3.5% falls within the top ten clones.

The time point label on this specimen signifies: about 28 days (+/-7) after the second vaccine dose. AZD1222 recipients with second doses at about 4 weeks or about 12 weeks were pooled, because spike-specific TCR depth and breadth did not differ between schedules. Samples from vaccinated people were obtained from the UK trials COV001 and COV002, which included a single-blind randomized controlled phase 2/3 trial of AZD1222 (ChAdOx1 nCoV-19) in healthy adults. For TCRbeta chain sequencing, PBMC samples from trial participants were taken at day 0 and at day 28 after the second dose. Points the paper makes about the study in general: The 56-69-year group was small, and its depth increase did not reach significance, likely because of low power. Participants were mostly white British, with more females than males. The authors suggested clonal diversity may have been underestimated. Because no samples from the day 14 peak response were available, repertoires could be characterized only after the peak T cell response. Epitopes outside the regions mutated in the B.1.351 and B.1.1.7 variants were reportedly recognized by nearly half of the unique spike-specific TCRs. A significant rise in spike-specific TCR breadth and depth was observed after two AZD1222 doses relative to day 0 and relative to MenACWY recipients. Conclusions about previously exposed vaccinees are limited because only six or seven AZD1222 recipients were SARS-CoV-2 seropositive at baseline. CD4 TCRs associated with the vaccine covered the entire spike protein, and the dominant responses were in regions 160-218 and 743-854.

The chain is made from TRBV6-5 and TRBJ2-5; the D segment might be TRBD1 or TRBD2, since each matches 5 bases. The starting material was peripheral blood, obtained 28 days after the second AZD1222 dose. The TCR comes from an adult who received the AZD1222 COVID-19 vaccine. The nucleotide sequence is TGTGCCTCCTCTTCTTTCTGGGGGACCCAAGAGACCCAGTACTTC. It encodes CASSSFWGTQETQYF.